The present T cell receptor (beta chain) was sequenced within a study of T cells in Graves' hyperthyroidism and ophthalmopathy. CDR1 is LGHDT, CDR2 YNNKEL, per germline (reference sequence). The CDR3 is 12 amino acids. V lost 5 bases, J lost 7 bases, and 11 bases lay in between. The source material, RNA transcripts, was used to amplify TCR beta CDR3 regions. The HTBI primer set was used in a first-round RT-PCR of the TCR CDR3. Each CDR3 protein is one row after TCRdb ran MiXCR on the multiplex PCR reads. This table holds about 420,000 distinct CDR3 sequences, more than 15% found once. This clonotype was sampled from a woman between 18 and 30 years old with Graves' hyperthyroidism. The specimen was blood. This chain uses TRBV3-1 with TRBJ1-2, with D possibly matching TRBD1 (6 bases). CDR3 protein: CASSSGQSGYTF. Here the CDR3 DNA reads TGTGCCAGCAGCTCAGGACAGAGTGGCTACACCTTC.